The T cell receptor beta chain described here comes from a study of blood T cell repertoires in COVID-19. Study at large: Material from acute and convalescent COVID-19 was sourced from the United States, Italy and Spain. PBMCs, B-cell-depleted T cells, or T cells provided the cDNA or gDNA that made up the material.

Germline V gives CDR1 SGHTA, CDR2 FQGNSA. CDR3 size: 16 residues. V trimming: 4 bases; J trimming: 2 bases; junction bases outside the gene matches: 9. Under the authors' procedure: Amplifying reference gene primers gave estimates of nucleated cell counts. The repertoire was sequenced with immunoSEQ multiplex PCR; TCRdb's copy has only in-frame clones and lacks some. Clone size and the V and J calls come from that table; the DNA yielded D and trimming. Among 80,000 to 130,000 clones listed, 92% were seen once. The receptor was isolated from a man in his 70s with acute or convalescent COVID-19. Sequenced sample: peripheral blood. This chain links TRBV7-2 with TRBJ2-3; 7 nucleotides match TRBD2. The CDR3 loop is CASSSGGAGLTDTQYF. As DNA, the CDR3 is TGTGCCAGCAGCTCCGGAGGAGCGGGACTCACAGATACGCAGTATTTT.